The 12 T cell receptor beta chains listed next were all sequenced from one sample in a study of T cells after yellow fever vaccination. TCRdb ran MiXCR on the 5' RACE reads and lists one entry per CDR3 protein. The data contain nearly 45,000 distinct CDR3 sequences, about 6.8% of them seen just once; the ten biggest clones take up roughly 15%. The source was CD8+ T cells not binding an NS4B(214-222) dextramer, sorted from PBMCs, collected 45 days after the yellow fever booster vaccination. The receptors were gathered from a man aged 25 to 40 who received the YFV17D yellow fever vaccine.

This clonotype was recorded many times. V gene TRBV11-2 combines with J gene TRBJ2-5; maybe TRBD2 (6 bases). Trimming left V 4 bases short and J 5 bases short, with 26 bases between. The CDR3 length is 18 residues. The V gene's germline CDR1 is SGHAT and CDR2 FQNNGV. The CDR3 DNA reads TGTGCCAGCAGCTCCCCCTTATTCTTTAGCGGCCCTTTGGAGACCCAGTACTTC. Its protein product is CASSSPLFFSGPLETQYF.

This clonotype was observed many times. The V and J genes are TRBV7-9 and TRBJ1-2, with D unclear. There are 13 residues in the CDR3. Germline V lookup: CDR1 SEHNR, CDR2 FQNEAQ (reference sequence). Trimming left V 1 base short and J 4 bases short, with 7 bases between. The CDR3 spells CASSLEGLYGYTF. For the CDR3, the DNA is TGTGCCAGCAGCTTAGAGGGCCTCTATGGCTACACCTTC.

This clonotype is labeled medium-sized. V usage is TRBV7-9 and J usage is TRBJ1-1; no clear D gene. The germline V gene has CDR1 SEHNR and CDR2 FQNEAQ (reference sequence). The CDR3 has 11 amino acids. Trimming left V 5 bases short and J 7 bases short, with 8 bases between. The CDR3 DNA follows: TGTGCCAGCAGCCGGACCCTTGAAGCTTTCTTT. It yields the protein CASSRTLEAFF.

Comments on this clonotype: One base away lies a much larger clone, so this may be a sequencing read error. The V call is TRBV4-2, the J call TRBJ2-3; TRBD2 agrees at 14 bases. This CDR3 spans 18 amino acids. Per germline, CDR1 LGHNA and CDR2 YNFKEQ. For the CDR3, the DNA is TGTTCCAGCAGCCAAGGGACTAGCGGGAGTGGGCAGAGAGATACGCAGTATTTT. It yields the protein CSSSQGTSGSGQRDTQYF.

In its sample, this clonotype was seen many times. The V call is TRBV28, the J call TRBJ1-2; no reliable D call. The germline gives CDR1 MDHEN, CDR2 SYDVKM. The ends were cut back, 6 bases at V and 7 bases at J, with 15 bases in the middle. The CDR3 covers 13 residues. CDR3 bases: TGTGCCAGCAGCGACGGATTCGGGGTTGGCTACACCTTC. It codes for CASSDGFGVGYTF.

This clonotype was picked up many times. The chain is built from TRBV9 and TRBJ2-1; 8 bases line up with TRBD2. Per the germline V gene, CDR1 is SGDLS and CDR2 is YYNGEE. The CDR3 sequence is 15 residues long. V gave up 2 bases and J gave up 7 bases; unmatched junction bases: 8. The CDR3 spells CASSVLSGSPNEQFF. Here the CDR3 DNA reads TGTGCCAGCAGCGTCCTGAGCGGGAGTCCGAATGAGCAGTTCTTC.

This clonotype was seen at least ten times. The rearrangement links TRBV6-6 to TRBJ2-3, with no clear D. The ends were cut back, 0 bases at V and 5 bases at J, with 0 bases in the middle. CDR1 and CDR2 (germline): MNHNY, SVGAGI (reference sequence). The CDR3 sequence is 11 residues long. In DNA, the CDR3 is TGTGCCAGCAGTTACTCAGATACGCAGTATTTT. Amino acids: CASSYSDTQYF.

This clonotype was detected ten times or more. This chain uses TRBV20-1 with TRBJ1-4; D call uncertain. V was trimmed by 6 bases and J by 5 bases, leaving 16 bases between them. Looked up from germline, CDR1 is DFQATT and CDR2 is SNEGSKA (reference sequence). This CDR3 is built from 14 residues. In DNA form, the CDR3 reads TGCAGTGCCTTAGTCCGCACCAGAAATGAAAAACTGTTTTTT. Translated: CSALVRTRNEKLFF.

On this clonotype: A much larger clone lies a single base off, so this may be a read error. This chain links TRBV28 with TRBJ2-2; D is undetermined. V was cut by 0 bases and J by 5 bases, with 7 bases left in between. Germline loops: CDR1 MDHEN, CDR2 SYDVKM. CDR3 length: 14 residues. As DNA, the CDR3 is TGTGCCAGCAGTTTATGGAAAGGGACCGGGGAGCTGTTTTTT. Translating it yields CASSLWKGTGELFF.

This clonotype has ten or more counts. V and J are TRBV7-8 and TRBJ2-3, with D perhaps TRBD2 (6 bases). The germline CDR1 and CDR2 sequences are SGHVS and FQNEAQ. V was trimmed by 3 bases and J by 3 bases, leaving 10 bases between them. The CDR3 has 14 residues. The CDR3 loop reads CASSLPGETDTQYF. For the CDR3, the DNA is TGTGCCAGCAGCTTGCCGGGAGAGACAGATACGCAGTATTTT.

About this clonotype itself: This sequence may be a read error, since a much larger clone differs from it by one base. This chain uses TRBV5-1 with TRBJ1-1, with D possibly being TRBD1 (6 bases). The CDR3 consists of 13 residues. The germline V and J ends were trimmed by 7 bases and 5 bases, with 15 bases remaining between them. From germline, CDR1 is SGHRS and CDR2 YFSETQ. The CDR3: CASREGGCTEAFF. The DNA for the CDR3 is TGCGCCAGCCGCGAGGGGGGCTGTACTGAAGCTTTCTTT.

At least ten counts were recorded for this clonotype. The rearrangement joins TRBV6-6 to TRBJ1-1; D call uncertain. Trimming cost V 10 bases and J 1 base, with 13 bases left between them. Germline CDR1 and CDR2: MNHNY and SVGAGI (reference sequence). This CDR3 spans 13 amino acids. In DNA, the CDR3 is TGTGCCATTTCTGAGGCGGAGAACACTGAAGCTTTCTTT. It translates to CAISEAENTEAFF.